This TCR beta chain was retrieved from a study of blood T cells in healthy people across ages. For the second PCR, which ran for about 7 to 11 cycles, a sample-barcoded 5' primer and a J-beta primer mix were used. Researchers report that a template-switch adaptor with 12 random nucleotides tagged each cDNA molecule. Via MiXCR, TCRdb re-called the 5' RACE reads, giving one row per CDR3 protein. The sample carries 1.5 million to 1.8 million distinct CDR3 sequences, approximately 42% recorded once. Each donor had approximately 10 milliliters of peripheral blood drawn. As for this clonotype: The antigen is unknown.

Notes on the study in general: Donors of long life had a larger count of naive CD4+ cells and greater diversity than aged donors.

Per the germline V gene, CDR1 is DFQATT and CDR2 is SNEGSKA (reference sequence). This CDR3 spans 16 amino acids. V was shortened by 3 bases and J by 4 bases, with 19 bases between the two germline ends. Sequencing was done on a sample of blood. The V call is TRBV20-1, the J call TRBJ1-3, with D tentatively TRBD1 (5 bases). The source is a woman aged 18-29 years in good health. The CDR3 DNA sequence: TGCAGTGCTAGGGGGGGAAGTCTAGCAGCGGGAAACACCATATATTTT. It yields the protein CSARGGSLAAGNTIYF.